The entry below describes one T cell receptor (beta chain). Authors' data handling: Nucleated cell number was recorded as an estimate derived from reference gene primer amplification. Method: immunoSEQ multiplex PCR; TCRdb's copy keeps in-frame clones and lacks some. For V, J and clone size, that table is used; D and trimming come from the DNA. The data contain about 80,000 clones, approximately 79% of them seen just once; the ten biggest clones take up 16%. This sample stems from a study of blood T cell repertoires in COVID-19. Study as a whole: From T cells, B-cell-depleted T cells, or PBMCs came the material, which was cDNA or gDNA.

The ends were cut back, 4 bases at V and 7 bases at J, with 13 bases in the middle. Per the germline V gene, CDR1 is LGHDT and CDR2 is YNNKEL (reference sequence). The CDR3 extends over 14 amino acids. The sequenced sample consisted of peripheral blood. J is TRBJ2-2 and V is TRBV3-1 (or the pseudogene TRBV3-2), with D perhaps TRBD1 (6 bases). The clonotype was recovered from a man between 70 and 80 years old with active or convalescent COVID-19. CDR3 nucleotide sequence: TGTGCCAGCAGCCCTCCTCAGGGGTTCGGGGAGCTGTTTTTT. Its translation: CASSPPQGFGELFF.